Presented here are 13 T cell receptor beta chains from one specimen sequenced in a study of blood T cell repertoires in COVID-19. Generated by immunoSEQ multiplex PCR, the TCRdb table keeps only in-frame clones and is missing some. The table shows 150,000 to 200,000 clones, with approximately 85% occurring only once. The sample was peripheral blood. Every receptor here comes from a human donor with active or convalescent COVID-19. The donor label of this sample is uncertain.

The chain couples TRBV25-1 to TRBJ2-7; 8 nucleotides agree with TRBD1. In germline, CDR1 is MGHDK, CDR2 SYGVNS. This CDR3 contains 14 residues. Unmatched junction bases numbered 4, after V lost 4 bases and J lost 2 bases. The CDR3 loop reads CASSAGTGPYEQYF. The CDR3 nucleotides are TGTGCCAGCAGTGCGGGGACAGGTCCCTACGAGCAGTACTTC.

The chain couples TRBV6-1 to TRBJ1-5; TRBD1 matches at 8 bases. The CDR3 extends over 16 amino acids. The germline gives CDR1 MNHNS, CDR2 SASEGT. V was clipped by 1 base and J by 4 bases; unmatched bases: 6. The CDR3 here is CASSEVGGQGNQPQHF. The CDR3 region has the DNA TGTGCCAGCAGTGAAGTAGGTGGACAGGGAAATCAGCCCCAGCATTTT.

The gene calls are TRBV12-5 and TRBJ2-1; tentatively, D is TRBD2 (6 bases). The CDR3 extends over 15 amino acids. V shed 2 bases and J shed 8 bases, with 16 bases lying between them. Germline CDR1 reads LGHNT; CDR2 reads FRNRAP. The CDR3 nucleotides read TGTGCTAGTGGTTTGTCGAGGCTAGCGTACGATGAGCAGTTCTTC. Amino acid sequence: CASGLSRLAYDEQFF.

The table lists this clone with a count of one. The CDR3 loop reads CASSVPGSDEQYF. The CDR3 DNA sequence: TGCGCCAGCAGTGTCCCGGGAAGCGACGAGCAGTACTTC. The V gene is TRBV10-1, the J gene TRBJ2-7; maybe TRBD2 (5 bases). Trimming pared 4 bases from V and 5 bases from J, leaving 12 bases between. From germline, CDR1 is WNHNN and CDR2 SYGVQD (reference sequence). CDR3 length equals 13 residues.

V gene TRBV7-9 combines with J gene TRBJ2-6, with D possibly matching TRBD2 (6 bases). Deletions cut 5 bases from V and 0 bases from J, with 11 bases between. CDR3 length: 16 amino acids. CDR1 SEHNR and CDR2 FQNEAQ come from the germline V gene (reference sequence). The CDR3 DNA is TGTGCCAGCAGCCCGAGGAGGGGCTCTGGGGCCAACGTCCTGACTTTC. Amino acids: CASSPRRGSGANVLTF.

This clone was detected once. The V call is TRBV14, the J call TRBJ1-2; TRBD1 aligns across 7 bases. V lost 4 bases to trimming and J lost 5 bases; unmatched junction nucleotides: 10. This CDR3 comprises 15 residues. CDR1 is SGHDN and CDR2 is FVKESK in the germline V gene. DNA for the CDR3: TGTGCCAGCAGCCTACAGGACCAGGGGGGATATGGCTACACCTTC. This sequence encodes CASSLQDQGGYGYTF.

In this sample, this clone turned up once. The rearrangement uses TRBV2 and TRBJ2-5; 8 nucleotides align to TRBD1. CDR1 is SNHLY, CDR2 FYNNEI, per germline. CDR3 size: 14 residues. Germline trimming cut 9 bases from V and 7 bases from J; bases unmatched to any gene: 13. As DNA, the CDR3 is TGTGCCAGTACCGCGGTACAGGGGGTTGGGACCCAGTACTTC. Translated: CASTAVQGVGTQYF.

V is TRBV5-4 and J is TRBJ1-1, with TRBD1 matching 8 bases. Germline V gene data show CDR1 as SGHNT and CDR2 as YYREEE (reference sequence). The CDR3 contains 13 residues. The trim removed 2 bases at V and 8 bases at J, leaving 5 bases unmatched. In DNA, the CDR3 is TGTGCCAGCAGCTTCGACAGGGGATCGGAAGCTTTCTTT. Translation: CASSFDRGSEAFF.

The chain is built from TRBV6-2 or TRBV6-3 and TRBJ1-2; D perhaps matches TRBD1 (6 bases). The CDR3 covers 11 residues. Trimming removed 6 bases at V and 8 bases at J, with 10 bases between. Germline CDR1 is MNHEY and CDR2 is SVGEGT. CDR3 sequence: CASSRGNGYTF. The CDR3 bases are TGTGCCAGCAGCAGGGGAAACGGCTACACCTTC.

The genes are TRBV19 and TRBJ2-6; 7 bases fit TRBD2. Looked up from germline, CDR1 is LNHDA and CDR2 is SQIVND (reference sequence). The junction had 3 bases not matched to a gene; V was cut back by 7 bases and J by 0 bases. This CDR3 is 15 amino acids long. CDR3 in DNA: TGTGCCAGTATCCCGGGGGGCTCTGGGGCCAACGTCCTGACTTTC. It translates to CASIPGGSGANVLTF.

The V call is TRBV4-3, the J call TRBJ1-4; possibly TRBD1 for D (6 bases). The CDR3 runs 16 residues. Germline CDR1 LGHNA, CDR2 YSLEER. The V and J ends lost 1 base and 8 bases respectively, with 17 bases between them. The CDR3: CASSQATGSPGEKLFF. CDR3 nucleotides: TGCGCCAGCAGCCAAGCCACAGGGTCACCTGGAGAAAAACTGTTTTTT.

V gene TRBV5-4 combines with J gene TRBJ1-2, with TRBD1 matching over 7 bases. The CDR3 extends over 15 amino acids. Germline assignment: CDR1 SGHNT and CDR2 YYREEE (reference sequence). J lost 4 bases, V lost 4 bases, and 10 bases had no gene match. In DNA, the CDR3 is TGTGCCAGCAGCGCGGGACAGACCTTCCCCTATGGCTACACCTTC. The encoded protein is CASSAGQTFPYGYTF.

The V gene is TRBV11-3, the J gene TRBJ1-2; D not certain. This CDR3 spans 13 amino acids. The germline gives CDR1 SGHNT, CDR2 YENEEA. V gave up 5 bases and J gave up 7 bases, with 14 bases separating them. The CDR3 here is CASSLSGGFGYTF. CDR3 bases: TGTGCCAGCAGCCTTAGTGGAGGGTTTGGCTACACCTTC. Variable domain in full (rest from reference TRBV11-3 and TRBJ1-2): EAGVVQSPRYKIIEKKQPVAFWCNPISGHNTLYWYLQNLGQGPELLIRYENEEAVDDSQLPKDRFSAERLKGVDSTLKIQPAELGDSAVYLCASSLSGGFGYTFGSGTRLTVV.